Below, 8 T cell receptor beta chains from the same sample are listed, as sequenced in a study of shared clonotypes between healthy human individuals. Profiling relied on immunoSEQ multiplex PCR, and the TCRdb table lists in-frame clones only, not all of them. The sample carries about 470,000 clones, roughly 77% recorded once. Sequencing input: PBMCs. The receptor set was obtained from a woman in her thirties or forties in good health. Some clones in this sample may be carry-over from other donors' samples.

The chain couples TRBV6-4 to TRBJ2-7; 14 positions agree with TRBD2. This CDR3 is built from 16 residues. V shed 3 bases, J shed 5 bases, and the junction held 6 bases outside the gene matches. Germline assignment: CDR1 MRHNA and CDR2 SNTAGT. The CDR3 region is CASSESGTSGSHEQYF. The CDR3, as DNA: TGTGCCAGCAGTGAATCCGGGACTAGCGGGAGCCACGAGCAGTACTTC.

This clone was recorded a few times. The rearrangement uses TRBV7-3 and TRBJ2-2, with 12 positions matching TRBD2. Trimming cost V 5 bases and J 1 base; bases outside gene matches: 5. Germline V gene data show CDR1 as SGHTA and CDR2 as FQGTGA. This CDR3 has 17 amino acids. This CDR3 is CASSQLAGGLNTGELFF. The DNA for the CDR3 is TGTGCCAGCAGCCAACTAGCGGGAGGCCTGAACACCGGGGAGCTGTTTTTT.

This CDR3 is CASSPTGQGTYEQYF. The CDR3 bases are TGCGCCAGCAGCCCAACTGGACAGGGGACCTACGAGCAGTACTTC. The V and J genes are TRBV4-1 and TRBJ2-7; 9 bases map to TRBD1. The CDR3 spans 15 residues. Trimming cost V 4 bases and J 2 bases; bases outside gene matches: 6. Per the germline V gene, CDR1 is MGHRA and CDR2 is YSYEKL.

The chain has TRBV28 and TRBJ2-2; no definite D call. Deletions cut 1 base from V and 6 bases from J, with 6 bases between. The CDR3 runs 13 residues. The germline V gene encodes CDR1 MDHEN and CDR2 SYDVKM. Here the CDR3 reads CASSLSSPGELFF. DNA of the CDR3: TGTGCCAGCAGTTTATCTTCGCCCGGGGAGCTGTTTTTT. Drawing the rest from reference TRBV28 and TRBJ2-2, the complete variable domain is DVKVTQSSRYLVKRTGEKVFLECVQDMDHENMFWYRQDPGLGLRLIYFSYDVKMKEKGDIPEGYSVSREKKERFSLILESASTNQTSMYLCASSLSSPGELFFGEGSRLTVL.

To note about this clone: Other DNA sequences in the sample encode the same CDR3. The chain is built from TRBV7-9 and TRBJ1-1; D possibly corresponds to TRBD1 (5 bases). CDR1 is SEHNR and CDR2 is FQNEAQ in the germline V gene (reference sequence). The CDR3 is made up of 13 amino acids. Trimming took off 3 bases at V and 2 bases at J, with 7 bases between the two ends. Here the CDR3 reads CASSLTVNTEAFF. The CDR3 DNA reads as TGTGCCAGCAGCTTGACAGTAAACACTGAAGCTTTCTTT.

The V and J genes are TRBV18 and TRBJ2-3, with D hard to call. CDR3 size: 13 residues. V was shortened by 8 bases and J by 0 bases, with 9 bases between the two germline ends. Germline lookup yields CDR1 KGHSH and CDR2 LQKENI. The DNA of the CDR3 is TGTGCCAGCAGCGAGCACAGCACAGATACGCAGTATTTT. Translated, it gives CASSEHSTDTQYF. The full variable domain, with the rest looked up from reference TRBV18 and TRBJ2-3, is NAGVMQNPRHLVRRRGQEARLRCSPMKGHSHVYWYRQLPEEGLKFMVYLQKENIIDESGMPKERFSAEFPKEGPSILRIQQVVRGDSAAYFCASSEHSTDTQYFGPGTRLTVL.

A word on this clone: Other DNA sequences in this specimen translate into the identical CDR3. The chain combines TRBV7-9 with TRBJ1-4, with D possibly TRBD1 on 6 matching bases. This CDR3 comprises 13 residues. The germline V gene has CDR1 SEHNR and CDR2 FQNEAQ (reference sequence). The V and J ends lost 4 bases and 7 bases respectively, with 10 bases between them. In nucleotides, the CDR3 is TGTGCCAGCAGCTCACAGGGTACTGAAAAACTGTTTTTT. Protein: CASSSQGTEKLFF.

V is TRBV19 and J is TRBJ2-1; D might be TRBD2 (6 bases). CDR3 size: 17 residues. CDR1 and CDR2 from the germline V gene are LNHDA and SQIVND (reference sequence). V was cut by 3 bases and J by 0 bases, with 15 bases left in between. The CDR3 is CASSILGGSGSYNEQFF. In nucleotides, the CDR3 is TGTGCCAGTAGTATTTTGGGGGGATCAGGCTCCTACAATGAGCAGTTCTTC.